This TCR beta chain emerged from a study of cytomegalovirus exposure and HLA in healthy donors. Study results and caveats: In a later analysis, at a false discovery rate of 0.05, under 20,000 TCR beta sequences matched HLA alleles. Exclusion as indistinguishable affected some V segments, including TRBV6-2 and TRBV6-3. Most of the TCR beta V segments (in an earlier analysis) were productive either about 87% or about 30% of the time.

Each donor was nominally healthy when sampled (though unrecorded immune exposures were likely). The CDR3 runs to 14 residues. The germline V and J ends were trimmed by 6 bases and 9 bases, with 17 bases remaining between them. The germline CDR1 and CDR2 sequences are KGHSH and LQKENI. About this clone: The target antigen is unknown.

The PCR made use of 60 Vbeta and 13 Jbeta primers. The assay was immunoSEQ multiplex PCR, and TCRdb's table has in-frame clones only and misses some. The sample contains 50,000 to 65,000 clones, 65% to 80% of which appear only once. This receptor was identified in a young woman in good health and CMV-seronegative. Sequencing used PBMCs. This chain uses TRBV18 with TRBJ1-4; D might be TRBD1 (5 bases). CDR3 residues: CASSPDLQGKKLFF. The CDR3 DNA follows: TGTGCCAGCTCTCCGGACCTCCAGGGAAAAAAACTGTTTTTT.